Presented here are 20 T cell receptor beta chains from one specimen sequenced in a study of shared clonotypes between healthy human individuals. Libraries were prepared by immunoSEQ multiplex PCR; TCRdb keeps only in-frame clonotypes and omits some of them. Here the sample spans hundreds of thousands of clones, roughly 73% being singletons. The source material was memory CD4+ T cells sorted from blood. Subset reported: CD45RA-negative fraction. The receptors stem from a woman under 40 in good health.

The sample holds a few counts of this clone. The chain recombines TRBV2 with TRBJ2-2, with no clear D. Trimming pared 6 bases from V and 4 bases from J, leaving 6 bases between. Germline V gene lookup returns CDR1 SNHLY and CDR2 FYNNEI. The CDR3 has 12 residues. The DNA for the CDR3 is TGTGCCAGCAGCCTGGGCACCGGGGAGCTGTTTTTT. Its protein is CASSLGTGELFF. Drawing the rest from reference TRBV2 and TRBJ2-2, the complete variable domain is EPEVTQTPSHQVTQMGQEVILRCVPISNHLYFYWYRQILGQKVEFLVSFYNNEISEKSEIFDDQFSVERPDGSNFTLKIRSTKLEDSAMYFCASSLGTGELFFGEGSRLTVL.

This clone was picked up a small number of times. This sequence joins TRBV5-6 and TRBJ2-5, with 7 bases lining up with TRBD1. The CDR3 totals 16 residues. V trimming: 4 bases; J trimming: 5 bases; junction bases outside the gene matches: 14. Germline V gives CDR1 SGHDT, CDR2 YYEEEE. The CDR3 loop reads CASSLDRLKPGETQYF. In DNA, the CDR3 is TGTGCCAGCAGCCTGGACAGGTTAAAACCGGGGGAGACCCAGTACTTC.

The chain has TRBV5-1 and TRBJ2-3; 11 bases are shared with TRBD1. CDR1 is SGHRS and CDR2 is YFSETQ in the germline V gene. This CDR3 is 18 amino acids long. V was pared by 2 bases and J by 4 bases, with 12 bases of the junction left unmatched. The CDR3 DNA reads as TGCGCCAGCAGCTTAGGGAGCGGACAGGGGGCTTGGGCAGATACGCAGTATTTT. It translates to CASSLGSGQGAWADTQYF.

V and J are TRBV29-1 and TRBJ2-1, with 7 bases that match TRBD1. This CDR3 comprises 14 residues. V was clipped by 7 bases and J by 0 bases; unmatched bases: 6. Germline CDR1 reads SQVTM; CDR2 reads ANQGSEA. The CDR3 nucleotides read TGCAGCGGAACGACAGGGAGCTCCTACAATGAGCAGTTCTTC. Translating gives CSGTTGSSYNEQFF.

V usage is TRBV28 and J usage is TRBJ2-7; D gene ambiguous. Germline CDR1 and CDR2: MDHEN and SYDVKM. The CDR3 runs 13 residues. Trimming cost V 5 bases and J 2 bases, with 10 bases left between them. The CDR3 DNA sequence: TGTGCCAGCAGTCGGATCTCGGCCTACGAGCAGTACTTC. Residues: CASSRISAYEQYF. Combining the CDR3 with reference TRBV28 and TRBJ2-7 gives the whole variable domain DVKVTQSSRYLVKRTGEKVFLECVQDMDHENMFWYRQDPGLGLRLIYFSYDVKMKEKGDIPEGYSVSREKKERFSLILESASTNQTSMYLCASSRISAYEQYFGPGTRLTVT.

This clone was counted only a few times. J is TRBJ2-3 and V is TRBV6-1, with D possibly TRBD1 on 6 matching bases. This CDR3 comprises 12 residues. V lost 7 bases and J lost 4, with 9 bases in between. Per germline, CDR1 MNHNS and CDR2 SASEGT. This chain's CDR3 is CASITGSDTQYF. Here the CDR3 DNA reads TGTGCCAGCATCACAGGGTCAGATACGCAGTATTTT.

The chain joins TRBV6-5 to TRBJ1-2, with 8 positions matching TRBD1. With 5 bases clipped from V and 4 bases from J, the junction kept 6 bases outside the gene matches. The CDR3 spans 14 residues. Germline V gene sequence: CDR1 MNHEY, CDR2 SVGAGI. CDR3 DNA sequence: TGTGCCAGCAGTATGGGGGGACAGGCCTATGGCTACACCTTC. Translated, it gives CASSMGGQAYGYTF.

The chain couples TRBV29-1 to TRBJ1-2, with a weak D call TRBD1 (5 bases). In germline, CDR1 is SQVTM, CDR2 ANQGSEA. Deletions cut 3 bases from V and 8 bases from J, with 22 bases between. There are 15 residues in the CDR3. CDR3 sequence (DNA): TGCAGCGTTGATAAGGAACACAGAGGGGCGCGAGGCTACACCTTC. It is translated as CSVDKEHRGARGYTF.

The rearrangement links TRBV29-1 to TRBJ2-5; TRBD1 aligns across 7 bases. Germline CDR1 is SQVTM and CDR2 is ANQGSEA. The length of the CDR3 is 13 residues. Unmatched junction bases numbered 5, after V lost 1 base and J lost 6 bases. CDR3: CSVEGTGVKTQYF. CDR3 nucleotide sequence: TGCAGCGTTGAAGGTACAGGGGTGAAGACCCAGTACTTC.

This clone was counted between two and nine times. With a much larger clone just one base away, this may be a read error. Within the sample, other DNA sequences also encode this same CDR3. The chain joins TRBV5-1 to TRBJ2-1; a possible D gene is TRBD2 (5 bases). The CDR3 loop spans 15 amino acids. CDR1 and CDR2 (germline): SGHRS, YFSETQ. V was trimmed by 1 base and J by 0 bases, leaving 8 bases between them. The CDR3, as DNA: TGCGCCAGCAGCTTGTCAAGCGGCTCCTACAATGAGCAGTTCTTC. This gives the protein CASSLSSGSYNEQFF.

This clone was seen more than once but under ten times. The chain employs TRBV2 and TRBJ2-1; D may be TRBD1 (6 bases). Trimming stripped 6 bases from V and 13 bases from J, with 16 bases between. This CDR3 region has 12 residues. CDR1 SNHLY and CDR2 FYNNEI come from the germline V gene. CDR3: CASSHPGGLQFF. CDR3 in DNA: TGTGCCAGCAGCCACCCTGGGGGCTTACAGTTCTTC.

The genes are TRBV6-1 and TRBJ2-5, with D tentatively TRBD2 (6 bases). The CDR3 is 14 amino acids. Germline V gives CDR1 MNHNS, CDR2 SASEGT. V gave up 5 bases and J gave up 4 bases, with 14 bases separating them. In DNA form, the CDR3 reads TGTGCCAGCAGTACGGGGAACGGGGGAGAGACCCAGTACTTC. Its translation is CASSTGNGGETQYF.

The genes are TRBV19 and TRBJ2-7; D unclear. V was pared by 3 bases and J by 2 bases, with 20 bases between. Germline CDR1 and CDR2: LNHDA and SQIVND (reference sequence). The CDR3 runs 17 residues. The CDR3 sequence is CASSIRVSWADTYEQYF. In nucleotides, the CDR3 is TGTGCCAGTAGTATTAGAGTTAGCTGGGCAGACACCTACGAGCAGTACTTC.

About this clone: A clone one base away is much larger, so this may be a read error. The rearrangement uses TRBV7-9 and TRBJ2-7; D is undetermined. The CDR3 is 11 amino acids. Germline CDR1 and CDR2: SEHNR and FQNEAQ (reference sequence). V gave up 1 base and J gave up 5 bases, with 3 bases separating them. The CDR3 loop reads CASSLDHEQYF. In DNA form, the CDR3 reads TGTGCCAGCAGCTTAGACCACGAGCAGTACTTC.

CDR3 loop: CAWRGGTGVFVGNTEAFF. The DNA of the CDR3 is TGTGCCTGGAGAGGGGGGACAGGGGTGTTCGTGGGCAACACTGAAGCTTTCTTT. This chain joins TRBV30 and TRBJ1-1, with 10 bases matching TRBD1. Germline loops: CDR1 GTSNPN, CDR2 SVGIG (reference sequence). This CDR3 spans 18 amino acids. The V gene end was trimmed by 3 bases and the J gene end by 2 bases; junction bases not matched to a gene: 15.

This chain links TRBV5-4 with TRBJ2-5; D is unclear. The CDR3 covers 15 residues. The germline V gene has CDR1 SGHNT and CDR2 YYREEE (reference sequence). Trimming cost V 0 bases and J 1 base, with 10 bases left between them. The CDR3 nucleotides read TGTGCCAGCAGCTTGGTCGGCAGCTCCCAAGAGACCCAGTACTTC. This encodes CASSLVGSSQETQYF.

CDR3 nucleotide sequence: TGTGCCAGCAGCCTCGCCGGGGCAGGGCTTAACTATGGCTACACCTTC. Encoded protein: CASSLAGAGLNYGYTF. The V gene is TRBV14, the J gene TRBJ1-2; tentatively, D is TRBD1 (5 bases). This CDR3 has 16 residues. V was clipped by 4 bases and J by 1 base, with 16 bases between them. Germline V CDR1 and CDR2: SGHDN, FVKESK.

V gene TRBV7-6 combines with J gene TRBJ2-2, with 11 bases identical to TRBD2. The CDR3 covers 16 residues. Germline CDR1 is SGHVS and CDR2 is FNYEAQ. Trimming cost V 5 bases and J 6 bases; bases outside gene matches: 8. This CDR3 is CASSGAGLAASGELFF. In nucleotides, the CDR3 is TGTGCCAGCAGCGGTGCGGGACTAGCGGCCTCCGGGGAGCTGTTTTTT.

J is TRBJ2-3 and V is TRBV28, with TRBD1 matching 10 bases. The CDR3 spans 16 residues. Germline V lookup: CDR1 MDHEN, CDR2 SYDVKM. The ends lost 5 bases at V and 4 bases at J; junction bases unmatched: 9. The DNA for the CDR3 is TGTGCCAGCAGTCTAAGCGGGACAGGGGTTTCAGATACGCAGTATTTT. Translated, it gives CASSLSGTGVSDTQYF. The whole variable domain, remainder taken from reference TRBV28 and TRBJ2-3, is DVKVTQSSRYLVKRTGEKVFLECVQDMDHENMFWYRQDPGLGLRLIYFSYDVKMKEKGDIPEGYSVSREKKERFSLILESASTNQTSMYLCASSLSGTGVSDTQYFGPGTRLTVL.

This sequence joins TRBV5-4 and TRBJ2-1; 12 bases line up with TRBD1. CDR1 is SGHNT and CDR2 is YYREEE in the germline V gene (reference sequence). The ends lost 7 bases at V and 9 bases at J; junction bases unmatched: 8. CDR3 length: 14 amino acids. CDR3 coding DNA: TGTGCCAGCGGACCCGGGACAGGGGGCGGTGAGCAGTTCTTC. It yields the protein CASGPGTGGGEQFF.